This T cell receptor (beta chain) was recorded in a study of regulatory T cells in long-lasting Graves disease. Concerning this clonotype: With a far larger clone one base away, a read error is the likely cause.

Through Arm-PCR of CDR3 regions and iRepertoire HTBI primers, TCR beta libraries were built. TCRdb reprocessed the multiplex PCR reads with MiXCR, giving one entry per CDR3 protein. The sample lists hundreds of thousands of distinct CDR3 sequences; roughly 17% were seen once. The CDR3 is made up of 20 amino acids. Germline CDR1 and CDR2: SGHNT and YENEEA. The junction had 18 bases not matched to a gene; V was cut back by 4 bases and J by 0 bases. As to time point: newly diagnosed GD, antithyroid drugs for less than 3 months. The authors made the TCR library using RNA they extracted from PBMCs. Graves' disease diagnoses used American Thyroid Association guidelines. The same sample was also studied in work on T cells in Graves' hyperthyroidism and ophthalmopathy.

The TCR sequence derives from a woman aged 25 to 39 with Graves disease. The chain recombines TRBV11-3 with TRBJ2-1; 7 positions agree with TRBD2. Specimen: peripheral blood mononuclear cells (PBMCs), collected at new diagnosis, from a patient treated with antithyroid drugs. The chain's CDR3 is CASSSRSGPTSPSSYNEQFF. In DNA, the CDR3 is TGTGCCAGCAGCTCCCGCTCAGGACCGACTAGCCCGAGCTCCTACAATGAGCAGTTCTTC. The entire variable domain, with the rest obtained from reference TRBV11-3 and TRBJ2-1, is as follows: EAGVVQSPRYKIIEKKQPVAFWCNPISGHNTLYWYLQNLGQGPELLIRYENEEAVDDSQLPKDRFSAERLKGVDSTLKIQPAELGDSAVYLCASSSRSGPTSPSSYNEQFFGPGTRLTVL.